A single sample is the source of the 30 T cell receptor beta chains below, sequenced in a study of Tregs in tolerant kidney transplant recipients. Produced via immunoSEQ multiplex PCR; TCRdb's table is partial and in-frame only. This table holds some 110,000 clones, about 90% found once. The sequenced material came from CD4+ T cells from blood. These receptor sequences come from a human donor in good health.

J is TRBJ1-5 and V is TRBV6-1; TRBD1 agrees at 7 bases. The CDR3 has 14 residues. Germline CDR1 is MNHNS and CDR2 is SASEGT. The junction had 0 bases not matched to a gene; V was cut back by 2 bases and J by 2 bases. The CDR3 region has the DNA TGTGCCAGCAGTGAACAGGGGGGCAATCAGCCCCAGCATTTT. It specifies CASSEQGGNQPQHF.

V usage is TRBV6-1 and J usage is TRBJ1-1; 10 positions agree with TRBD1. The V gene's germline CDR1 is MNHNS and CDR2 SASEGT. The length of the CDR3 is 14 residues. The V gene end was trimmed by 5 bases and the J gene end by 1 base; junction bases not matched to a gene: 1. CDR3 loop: CASSRQGANTEAFF. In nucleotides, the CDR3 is TGTGCCAGCAGTCGACAGGGGGCGAACACTGAAGCTTTCTTT.

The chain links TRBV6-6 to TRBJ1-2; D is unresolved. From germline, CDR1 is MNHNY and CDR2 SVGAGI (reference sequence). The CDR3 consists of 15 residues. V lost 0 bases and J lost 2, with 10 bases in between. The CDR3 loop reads CASSYSGQGNYGYTF. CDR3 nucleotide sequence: TGTGCCAGCAGTTACTCAGGCCAAGGAAACTATGGCTACACCTTC.

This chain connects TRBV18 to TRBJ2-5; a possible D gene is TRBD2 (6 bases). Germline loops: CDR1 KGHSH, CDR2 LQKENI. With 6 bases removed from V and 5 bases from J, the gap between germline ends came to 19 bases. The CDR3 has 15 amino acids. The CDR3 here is CASSPNWGGVETQYF. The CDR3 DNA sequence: TGTGCCAGCTCCCCCAACTGGGGCGGGGTGGAGACCCAGTACTTC.

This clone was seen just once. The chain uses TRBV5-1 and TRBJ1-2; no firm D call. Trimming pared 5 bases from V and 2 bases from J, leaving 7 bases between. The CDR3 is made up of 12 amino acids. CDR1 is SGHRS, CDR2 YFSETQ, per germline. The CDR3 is CASRAENYGYTF. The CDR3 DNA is TGCGCCAGCAGGGCGGAGAACTATGGCTACACCTTC.

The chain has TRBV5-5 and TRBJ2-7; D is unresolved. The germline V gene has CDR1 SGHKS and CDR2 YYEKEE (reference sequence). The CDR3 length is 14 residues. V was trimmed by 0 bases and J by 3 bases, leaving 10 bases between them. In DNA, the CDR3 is TGTGCCAGCAGCTTGGAGGTGTTTAGCTACGAGCAGTACTTC. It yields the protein CASSLEVFSYEQYF.

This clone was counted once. CDR3 sequence (DNA): TGCGCCAGCAGCTTTCCCAACATAAACACTGAAGCTTTCTTT. Its protein product is CASSFPNINTEAFF. The chain carries TRBV5-1 and TRBJ1-1; D unclear. CDR1 is SGHRS and CDR2 is YFSETQ in the germline V gene. Trimming shortened V by 2 bases and J by 2 bases, and 10 bases separated the two germline ends. The CDR3 has 14 amino acids.

The CDR3 loop is CASRRQGQETQYF. CDR3 coding DNA: TGTGCCAGCAGAAGACAGGGACAAGAGACCCAGTACTTC. The rearrangement links TRBV6-5 to TRBJ2-5, with 7 bases that match TRBD1. The CDR3 is made up of 13 amino acids. Germline V gene sequence: CDR1 MNHEY, CDR2 SVGAGI. The V and J ends lost 6 bases and 2 bases, in that order; junction bases with no gene match: 3.

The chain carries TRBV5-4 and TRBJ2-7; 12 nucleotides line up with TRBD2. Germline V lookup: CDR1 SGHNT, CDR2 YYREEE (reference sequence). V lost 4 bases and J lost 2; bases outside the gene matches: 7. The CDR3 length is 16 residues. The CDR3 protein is CASSAGLAGGTYEQYF. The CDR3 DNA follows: TGTGCCAGCAGCGCCGGCCTAGCGGGAGGGACCTACGAGCAGTACTTC.

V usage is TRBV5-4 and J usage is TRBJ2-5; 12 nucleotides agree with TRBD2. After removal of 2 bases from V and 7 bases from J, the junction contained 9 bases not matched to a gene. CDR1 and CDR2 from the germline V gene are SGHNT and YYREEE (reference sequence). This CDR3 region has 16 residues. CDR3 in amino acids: CASSLLAGGSRGTQYF. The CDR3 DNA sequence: TGTGCCAGCAGCTTACTAGCGGGGGGATCACGGGGGACCCAGTACTTC. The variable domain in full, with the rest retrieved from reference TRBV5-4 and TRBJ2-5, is ETGVTQSPTHLIKTRGQQVTLRCSSQSGHNTVSWYQQALGQGPQFIFQYYREEENGRGNFPPRFSGLQFPNYSSELNVNALELDDSALYLCASSLLAGGSRGTQYFGPGTRLLVL.

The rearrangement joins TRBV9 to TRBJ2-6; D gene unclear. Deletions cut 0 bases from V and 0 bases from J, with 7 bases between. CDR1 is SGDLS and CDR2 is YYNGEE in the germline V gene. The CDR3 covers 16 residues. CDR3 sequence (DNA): TGTGCCAGCAGCGTAGAAGGTCACTCTGGGGCCAACGTCCTGACTTTC. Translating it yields CASSVEGHSGANVLTF.

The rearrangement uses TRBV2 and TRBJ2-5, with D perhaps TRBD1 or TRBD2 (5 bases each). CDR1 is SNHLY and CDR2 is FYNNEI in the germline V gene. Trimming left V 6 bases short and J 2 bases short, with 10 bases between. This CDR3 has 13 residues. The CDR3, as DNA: TGTGCCAGCAGGAGGGGTTTACAAGAGACCCAGTACTTC. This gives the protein CASRRGLQETQYF.

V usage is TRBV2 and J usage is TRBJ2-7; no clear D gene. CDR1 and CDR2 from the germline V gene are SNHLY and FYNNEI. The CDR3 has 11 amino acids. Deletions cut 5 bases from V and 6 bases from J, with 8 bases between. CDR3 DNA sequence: TGTGCCAGCAGTCGGACCGGCGAGCAGTACTTC. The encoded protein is CASSRTGEQYF.

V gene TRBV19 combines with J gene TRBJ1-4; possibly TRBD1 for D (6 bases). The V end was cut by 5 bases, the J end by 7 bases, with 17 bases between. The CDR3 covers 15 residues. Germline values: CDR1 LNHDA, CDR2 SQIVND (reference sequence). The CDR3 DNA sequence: TGTGCCAGTAGTCCCCCGGCAGGGGTGGTTGAAAAACTGTTTTTT. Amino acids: CASSPPAGVVEKLFF.

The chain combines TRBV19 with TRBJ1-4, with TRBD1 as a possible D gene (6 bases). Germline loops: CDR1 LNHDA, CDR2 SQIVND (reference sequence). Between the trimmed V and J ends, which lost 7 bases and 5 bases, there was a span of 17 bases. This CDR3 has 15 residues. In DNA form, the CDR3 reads TGTGCCAGTACCTTAGGAAGGGGGGCGAATGAAAAACTGTTTTTT. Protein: CASTLGRGANEKLFF.

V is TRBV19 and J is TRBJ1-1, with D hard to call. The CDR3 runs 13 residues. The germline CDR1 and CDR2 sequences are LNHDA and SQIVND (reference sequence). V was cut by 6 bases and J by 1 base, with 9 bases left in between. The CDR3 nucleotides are TGTGCCAGTAGAGATACAGAGAACACTGAAGCTTTCTTT. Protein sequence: CASRDTENTEAFF.

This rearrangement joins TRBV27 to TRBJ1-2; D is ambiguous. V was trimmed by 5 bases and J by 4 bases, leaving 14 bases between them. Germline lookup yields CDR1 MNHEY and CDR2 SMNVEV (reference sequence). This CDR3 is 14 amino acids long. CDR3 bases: TGTGCCAGCAGTGAGGGCCCATGGGGCTATGGCTACACCTTC. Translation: CASSEGPWGYGYTF.

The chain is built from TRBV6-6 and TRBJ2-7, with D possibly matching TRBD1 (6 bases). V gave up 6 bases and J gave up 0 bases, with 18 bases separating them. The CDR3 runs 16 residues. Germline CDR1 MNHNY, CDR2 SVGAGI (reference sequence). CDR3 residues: CASSSAGQNGSYEQYF. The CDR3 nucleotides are TGTGCCAGCAGCTCCGCAGGACAGAATGGCTCCTACGAGCAGTACTTC.

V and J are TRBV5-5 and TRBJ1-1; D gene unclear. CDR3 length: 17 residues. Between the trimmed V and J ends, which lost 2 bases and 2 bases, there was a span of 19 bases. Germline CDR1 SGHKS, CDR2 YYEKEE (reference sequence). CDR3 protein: CASSLGELMLQNTEAFF. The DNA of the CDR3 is TGTGCCAGCAGCTTAGGAGAACTCATGTTACAAAACACTGAAGCTTTCTTT.

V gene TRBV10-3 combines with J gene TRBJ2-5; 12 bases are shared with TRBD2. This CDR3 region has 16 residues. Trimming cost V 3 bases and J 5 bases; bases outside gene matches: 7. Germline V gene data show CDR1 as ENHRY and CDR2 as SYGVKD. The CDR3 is CAISDPGLAGRETQYF. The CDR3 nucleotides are TGTGCCATCAGTGACCCTGGACTAGCGGGAAGGGAGACCCAGTACTTC.

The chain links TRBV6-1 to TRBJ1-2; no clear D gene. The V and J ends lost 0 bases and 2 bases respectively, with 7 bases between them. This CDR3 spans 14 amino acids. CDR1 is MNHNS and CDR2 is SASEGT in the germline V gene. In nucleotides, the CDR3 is TGTGCCAGCAGTGAAGCGGCCAGAAACTATGGCTACACCTTC. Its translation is CASSEAARNYGYTF.

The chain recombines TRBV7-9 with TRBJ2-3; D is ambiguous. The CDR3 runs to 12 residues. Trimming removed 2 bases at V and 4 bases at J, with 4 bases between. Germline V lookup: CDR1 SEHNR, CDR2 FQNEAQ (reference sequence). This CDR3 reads CASSLSSDTQYF. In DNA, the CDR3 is TGTGCCAGCAGCTTAAGTTCAGATACGCAGTATTTT.

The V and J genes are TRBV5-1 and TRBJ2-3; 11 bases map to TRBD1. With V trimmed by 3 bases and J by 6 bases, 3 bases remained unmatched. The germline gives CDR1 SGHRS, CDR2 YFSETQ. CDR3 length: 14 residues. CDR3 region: CASSSGQGADTQYF. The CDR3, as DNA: TGCGCCAGCAGCTCCGGACAGGGGGCGGATACGCAGTATTTT. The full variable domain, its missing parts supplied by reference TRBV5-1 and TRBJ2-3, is KAGVTQTPRYLIKTRGQQVTLSCSPISGHRSVSWYQQTPGQGLQFLFEYFSETQRNKGNFPGRFSGRQFSNSRSEMNVSTLELGDSALYLCASSSGQGADTQYFGPGTRLTVL.

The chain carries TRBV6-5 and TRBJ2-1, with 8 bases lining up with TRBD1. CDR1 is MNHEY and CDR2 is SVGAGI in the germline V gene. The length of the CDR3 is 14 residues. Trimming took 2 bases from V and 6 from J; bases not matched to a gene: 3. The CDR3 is CASSYQGAVNEQFF. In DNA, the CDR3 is TGTGCCAGCAGTTACCAGGGGGCGGTCAATGAGCAGTTCTTC.

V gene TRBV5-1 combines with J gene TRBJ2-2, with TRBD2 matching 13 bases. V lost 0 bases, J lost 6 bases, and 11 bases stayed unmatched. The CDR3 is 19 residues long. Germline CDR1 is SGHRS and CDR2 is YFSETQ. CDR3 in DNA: TGCGCCAGCAGCTTGGGACTAGCGGGGGGTTTCTTCTACGCCGGGGAGCTGTTTTTT. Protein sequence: CASSLGLAGGFFYAGELFF.

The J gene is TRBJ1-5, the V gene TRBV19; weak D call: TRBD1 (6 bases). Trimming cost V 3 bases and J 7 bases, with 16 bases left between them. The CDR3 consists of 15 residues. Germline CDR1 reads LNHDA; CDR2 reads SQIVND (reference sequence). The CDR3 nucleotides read TGTGCCAGTAGTATTATAAGGGACAACAGCCAGCCCCAGCATTTT. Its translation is CASSIIRDNSQPQHF.

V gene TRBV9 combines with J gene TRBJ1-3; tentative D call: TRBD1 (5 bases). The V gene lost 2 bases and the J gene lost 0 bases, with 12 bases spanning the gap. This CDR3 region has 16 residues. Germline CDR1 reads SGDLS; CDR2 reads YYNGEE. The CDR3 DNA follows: TGTGCCAGCAGCGTTGGGACCTCTTTCTCTGGAAACACCATATATTTT. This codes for CASSVGTSFSGNTIYF.

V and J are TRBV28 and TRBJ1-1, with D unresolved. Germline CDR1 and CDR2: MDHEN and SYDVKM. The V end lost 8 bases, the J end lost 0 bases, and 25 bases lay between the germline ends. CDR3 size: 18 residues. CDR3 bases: TGTGCCAGCCCCGACGGCGCAGGTCTGACGGGTATGAACACTGAAGCTTTCTTT. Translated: CASPDGAGLTGMNTEAFF.

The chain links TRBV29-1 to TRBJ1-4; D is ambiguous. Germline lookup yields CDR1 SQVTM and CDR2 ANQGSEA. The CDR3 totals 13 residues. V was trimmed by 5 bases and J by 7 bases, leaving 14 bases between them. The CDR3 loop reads CSVNYPAGEKLFF. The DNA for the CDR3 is TGCAGCGTTAATTATCCTGCTGGTGAAAAACTGTTTTTT.

CDR3: CARSLYVGLNTIYF. The CDR3 bases are TGTGCCAGAAGCTTGTATGTTGGCCTTAACACCATATATTTT. The V call is TRBV5-3, the J call TRBJ1-3; no firm D call. TRBV5-3 is marked as an open reading frame, function uncertain. This CDR3 spans 14 amino acids. The V end lost 1 base, the J end lost 7 bases, and 12 bases lay between the germline ends.